One and the same sample provided the 10 T cell receptor beta chains below, sequenced in a study of cytomegalovirus exposure and HLA in healthy donors. 60 Vbeta and 13 Jbeta primers were used in PCR. TCRdb's copy holds only in-frame clones and misses some; the assay was immunoSEQ multiplex PCR. This sample yields more than 85,000 clones, of which nearly 70% are seen a single time; less than 15% belongs to the top ten. Sequencing input: PBMCs. These receptor sequences come from a woman aged 45-59 years in good health and CMV-seropositive.

The chain recombines TRBV29-1 with TRBJ2-7, with 12 bases fitting TRBD1. The length of the CDR3 is 17 residues. Germline V gives CDR1 SQVTM, CDR2 ANQGSEA. The trim removed 5 bases at V and 2 bases at J, leaving 13 bases unmatched. The CDR3 reads CSVRIRDRGRQPYEQYF. The CDR3, as DNA: TGCAGCGTTCGCATCCGGGACAGGGGGCGGCAACCCTACGAGCAGTACTTC.

The V and J genes are TRBV5-4 and TRBJ2-2, with D perhaps TRBD1 (6 bases). This CDR3 is 15 amino acids long. Per the germline V gene, CDR1 is SGHNT and CDR2 is YYREEE (reference sequence). The V end was cut by 0 bases, the J end by 2 bases, with 8 bases between. The CDR3 spells CASSLDGTNTGELFF. The CDR3, as DNA: TGTGCCAGCAGCTTGGACGGGACAAACACCGGGGAGCTGTTTTTT.

This clone was detected only once. The rearrangement links TRBV6-6 to TRBJ1-2; weak D call: TRBD1 (6 bases). The CDR3 runs 14 residues. V was pared by 6 bases and J by 4 bases, with 15 bases between. CDR1 is MNHNY and CDR2 is SVGAGI in the germline V gene (reference sequence). The CDR3 loop is CASSQGQTVYGYTF. DNA of the CDR3: TGTGCCAGCAGCCAAGGACAGACAGTCTATGGCTACACCTTC.

V usage is TRBV7-9 and J usage is TRBJ1-5; TRBD1 aligns across 7 bases. V shed 9 bases and J 0 bases; nucleotides not matched to a gene: 11. The CDR3 has 16 residues. Germline loops: CDR1 SEHNR, CDR2 FQNEAQ (reference sequence). The CDR3 here is CASTTGKGNSNQPQHF. The CDR3 DNA sequence: TGTGCCAGTACGACAGGGAAGGGGAATAGCAATCAGCCCCAGCATTTT.

The chain employs TRBV2 and TRBJ1-1, with 9 bases lining up with TRBD1. This CDR3 spans 15 amino acids. Trimming took 6 bases from V and 5 from J; bases not matched to a gene: 10. Germline-derived CDR1 and CDR2 are SNHLY and FYNNEI. CDR3 sequence reads: CASSKTGGASTEAFF. CDR3 bases: TGTGCCAGCAGCAAGACAGGGGGAGCTTCGACTGAAGCTTTCTTT.

The CDR3 nucleotides are TGCGCCAGCAGTCCGGGACTAGCGGCTAAAAGCTCCTACAATGAGCAGTTCTTC. Its translation: CASSPGLAAKSSYNEQFF. V is TRBV10-1 and J is TRBJ2-1; 11 nucleotides match TRBD2. The CDR3 loop spans 18 amino acids. Looked up from germline, CDR1 is WNHNN and CDR2 is SYGVQD (reference sequence). V gave up 5 bases and J gave up 0 bases; unmatched junction bases: 9.

The chain has TRBV11-2 and TRBJ2-5; 8 bases map to TRBD2. The end of the DNA fits TRBJ2-7 better, so the J call may be wrong. The CDR3 loop spans 14 amino acids. CDR1 is SGHAT and CDR2 is FQNNGV in the germline V gene. The CDR3 region is CASSPLAGNYEQYF. The CDR3 DNA reads TGTGCCAGCAGCCCCTTAGCGGGAAACTACGAGCAGTACTTC.

CDR3 in amino acids: CASRPRSPGEGAEAFF. The DNA of the CDR3 is TGTGCCAGCAGGCCCCGGAGCCCCGGGGAGGGGGCTGAAGCTTTCTTT. The chain carries TRBV28 and TRBJ1-1, with D possibly matching TRBD1 (6 bases). V lost 6 bases and J 6 bases, leaving 23 bases between the germline ends. The CDR3 sequence is 16 residues long. The germline V gene encodes CDR1 MDHEN and CDR2 SYDVKM.

This clone was picked up a small number of times. A junction end diverges from the germline sequence, so it may reflect a read error. The chain recombines TRBV7-9 with TRBJ2-5; D call uncertain. The CDR3 consists of 11 residues. CDR1 and CDR2 from the germline V gene are SEHNR and FQNEAQ (reference sequence). The CDR3 spells CSSSYSETQYF. CDR3 nucleotide sequence: TGTTCCAGCAGCTACTCCGAGACCCAGTACTTC. The complete variable domain, with remaining parts taken from reference TRBV7-9 and TRBJ2-5, reads DTGVSQNPRHKITKRGQNVTFRCDPISEHNRLYWYRQTLGQGPEFLTYFQNEAQLEKSRLLSDRFSAERPKGSFSTLEIQRTEQGDSAMYLCSSSYSETQYFGPGTRLLVL.

The chain recombines TRBV6-5 with TRBJ2-7, with D uncertain. Trimming took 6 bases from V and 5 from J, leaving 17 bases between them. Germline V gene lookup returns CDR1 MNHEY and CDR2 SVGAGI. The CDR3 is 14 amino acids. The CDR3 is CASSRKRWQNEQYF. CDR3 DNA: TGTGCCAGCAGCCGAAAGAGGTGGCAAAACGAGCAGTACTTC.